A single sample gave rise to the 3 T cell receptor beta chains below, sequenced in a study of OX40 agonist ivuxolimab in advanced cancers. Sequenced by immunoSEQ multiplex PCR; TCRdb stores in-frame clones only, minus some. This table has 70,000 or so clones, approximately 80% appearing once. The specimen was CD4+ or CD8+ T cells sorted from blood, collected in a trial of the OX40 agonist ivuxolimab. These receptors all come from an adult with an advanced solid tumor such as melanoma, head and neck, liver or kidney cancer.

The chain employs TRBV5-1 and TRBJ1-1; no reliable D call. Trimming left V 3 bases short and J 1 base short, with 16 bases between. The CDR3 has 16 amino acids. The V gene's germline CDR1 is SGHRS and CDR2 YFSETQ. CDR3 protein: CASSSTGLGQNTEAFF. CDR3 DNA: TGCGCCAGCAGCTCCACCGGGCTGGGCCAGAACACTGAAGCTTTCTTT. The full variable domain, completed using reference TRBV5-1 and TRBJ1-1, is KAGVTQTPRYLIKTRGQQVTLSCSPISGHRSVSWYQQTPGQGLQFLFEYFSETQRNKGNFPGRFSGRQFSNSRSEMNVSTLELGDSALYLCASSSTGLGQNTEAFFGQGTRLTVV.

The chain joins TRBV7-2 to TRBJ1-3; D perhaps matches TRBD1 (5 bases). Germline V CDR1 and CDR2: SGHTA, FQGNSA. The CDR3 contains 15 residues. V lost 2 bases and J lost 2, with 10 bases in between. For the CDR3, the DNA is TGTGCCAGCAGCTTACGTGGGGGAACTGGAAACACCATATATTTT. Translated, it gives CASSLRGGTGNTIYF.

About this clone itself: The sample contains more than one DNA sequence encoding this CDR3. The chain is built from TRBV6-6 and TRBJ1-1; no clear D gene. Germline CDR1 MNHNY, CDR2 SVGAGI (reference sequence). V gave up 0 bases and J gave up 1 base, with 3 bases separating them. This CDR3 has 13 residues. DNA of the CDR3: TGTGCCAGCAGTTACTCGCAGAACACTGAAGCTTTCTTT. This codes for CASSYSQNTEAFF.